This T cell receptor (beta chain) came from a study of T-cell reconstitution after alpha-beta-depleted transplantation in children (dated by TCRdb to between 2015 and 2016). Background for the entire study: Using TCR repertoire profiling, the study quantitatively followed how T-cell immune reconstitution unfolded in children after TCRalphabeta/CD19-depleted allogeneic hematopoietic cell transplantation.

CDR1 and CDR2 are drawn from the germline V gene: SGHDT, YYEEEE. V lost 0 bases and J lost 10 bases; the stretch between them is 11 bases long. Including cysteine and phenylalanine, the CDR3 has 13 amino acids. Only the CDR3 part of the read is kept: 39 bases, read in frame from the first base. Preparation of the library involved PCR. Sequenced using an Illumina HiSeq 2500. Molecular barcoding was employed in the preparation of TCR libraries, with unique molecular identifiers being used to normalize TCRbeta repertoire quantification. TCRdb ran its own pipeline on the public reads, namely fastp trimming at Q25 and MiXCR clone calling, and kept in-frame beta chains. Rows are combined by CDR3 protein, so each entry shows the most common genes and DNA. This sample holds hundreds of thousands of distinct CDR3 sequences; roughly 17% were observed only once. The ten largest clones represent approximately 1% of the sample.

This clonotype came up many times. This receptor's antigen is unknown. Base quality data are lacking; no much larger clone is found one base away. This sample comprised PBMCs from the stem cell graft donor, obtained from the stem cell graft. The rearranged segments are TRBV5-6 and TRBJ2-1, with the D gene tentatively TRBD1 or TRBD2, based on 5 matching bases in each. The TCR sequence derives from a human donor who donated a stem cell graft to a child with acute myeloid leukemia. This receptor has the CDR3 CASSLGTGTEQFF. The bases read TGTGCCAGCAGCTTGGGTACCGGGACGGAGCAGTTCTTC.